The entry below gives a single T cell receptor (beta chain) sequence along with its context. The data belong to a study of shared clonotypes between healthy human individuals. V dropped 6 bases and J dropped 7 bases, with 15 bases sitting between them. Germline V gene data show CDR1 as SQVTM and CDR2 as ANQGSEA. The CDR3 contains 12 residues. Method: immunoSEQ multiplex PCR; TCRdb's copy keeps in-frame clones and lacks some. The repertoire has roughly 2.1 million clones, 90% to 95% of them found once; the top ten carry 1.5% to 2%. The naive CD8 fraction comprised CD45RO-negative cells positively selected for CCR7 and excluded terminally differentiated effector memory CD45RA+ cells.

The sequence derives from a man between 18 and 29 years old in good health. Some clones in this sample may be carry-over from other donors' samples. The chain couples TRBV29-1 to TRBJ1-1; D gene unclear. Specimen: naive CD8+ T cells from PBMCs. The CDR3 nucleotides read TGCAGCGTCATAGGGTCAGGTTTTGAAGCTTTCTTT. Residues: CSVIGSGFEAFF.